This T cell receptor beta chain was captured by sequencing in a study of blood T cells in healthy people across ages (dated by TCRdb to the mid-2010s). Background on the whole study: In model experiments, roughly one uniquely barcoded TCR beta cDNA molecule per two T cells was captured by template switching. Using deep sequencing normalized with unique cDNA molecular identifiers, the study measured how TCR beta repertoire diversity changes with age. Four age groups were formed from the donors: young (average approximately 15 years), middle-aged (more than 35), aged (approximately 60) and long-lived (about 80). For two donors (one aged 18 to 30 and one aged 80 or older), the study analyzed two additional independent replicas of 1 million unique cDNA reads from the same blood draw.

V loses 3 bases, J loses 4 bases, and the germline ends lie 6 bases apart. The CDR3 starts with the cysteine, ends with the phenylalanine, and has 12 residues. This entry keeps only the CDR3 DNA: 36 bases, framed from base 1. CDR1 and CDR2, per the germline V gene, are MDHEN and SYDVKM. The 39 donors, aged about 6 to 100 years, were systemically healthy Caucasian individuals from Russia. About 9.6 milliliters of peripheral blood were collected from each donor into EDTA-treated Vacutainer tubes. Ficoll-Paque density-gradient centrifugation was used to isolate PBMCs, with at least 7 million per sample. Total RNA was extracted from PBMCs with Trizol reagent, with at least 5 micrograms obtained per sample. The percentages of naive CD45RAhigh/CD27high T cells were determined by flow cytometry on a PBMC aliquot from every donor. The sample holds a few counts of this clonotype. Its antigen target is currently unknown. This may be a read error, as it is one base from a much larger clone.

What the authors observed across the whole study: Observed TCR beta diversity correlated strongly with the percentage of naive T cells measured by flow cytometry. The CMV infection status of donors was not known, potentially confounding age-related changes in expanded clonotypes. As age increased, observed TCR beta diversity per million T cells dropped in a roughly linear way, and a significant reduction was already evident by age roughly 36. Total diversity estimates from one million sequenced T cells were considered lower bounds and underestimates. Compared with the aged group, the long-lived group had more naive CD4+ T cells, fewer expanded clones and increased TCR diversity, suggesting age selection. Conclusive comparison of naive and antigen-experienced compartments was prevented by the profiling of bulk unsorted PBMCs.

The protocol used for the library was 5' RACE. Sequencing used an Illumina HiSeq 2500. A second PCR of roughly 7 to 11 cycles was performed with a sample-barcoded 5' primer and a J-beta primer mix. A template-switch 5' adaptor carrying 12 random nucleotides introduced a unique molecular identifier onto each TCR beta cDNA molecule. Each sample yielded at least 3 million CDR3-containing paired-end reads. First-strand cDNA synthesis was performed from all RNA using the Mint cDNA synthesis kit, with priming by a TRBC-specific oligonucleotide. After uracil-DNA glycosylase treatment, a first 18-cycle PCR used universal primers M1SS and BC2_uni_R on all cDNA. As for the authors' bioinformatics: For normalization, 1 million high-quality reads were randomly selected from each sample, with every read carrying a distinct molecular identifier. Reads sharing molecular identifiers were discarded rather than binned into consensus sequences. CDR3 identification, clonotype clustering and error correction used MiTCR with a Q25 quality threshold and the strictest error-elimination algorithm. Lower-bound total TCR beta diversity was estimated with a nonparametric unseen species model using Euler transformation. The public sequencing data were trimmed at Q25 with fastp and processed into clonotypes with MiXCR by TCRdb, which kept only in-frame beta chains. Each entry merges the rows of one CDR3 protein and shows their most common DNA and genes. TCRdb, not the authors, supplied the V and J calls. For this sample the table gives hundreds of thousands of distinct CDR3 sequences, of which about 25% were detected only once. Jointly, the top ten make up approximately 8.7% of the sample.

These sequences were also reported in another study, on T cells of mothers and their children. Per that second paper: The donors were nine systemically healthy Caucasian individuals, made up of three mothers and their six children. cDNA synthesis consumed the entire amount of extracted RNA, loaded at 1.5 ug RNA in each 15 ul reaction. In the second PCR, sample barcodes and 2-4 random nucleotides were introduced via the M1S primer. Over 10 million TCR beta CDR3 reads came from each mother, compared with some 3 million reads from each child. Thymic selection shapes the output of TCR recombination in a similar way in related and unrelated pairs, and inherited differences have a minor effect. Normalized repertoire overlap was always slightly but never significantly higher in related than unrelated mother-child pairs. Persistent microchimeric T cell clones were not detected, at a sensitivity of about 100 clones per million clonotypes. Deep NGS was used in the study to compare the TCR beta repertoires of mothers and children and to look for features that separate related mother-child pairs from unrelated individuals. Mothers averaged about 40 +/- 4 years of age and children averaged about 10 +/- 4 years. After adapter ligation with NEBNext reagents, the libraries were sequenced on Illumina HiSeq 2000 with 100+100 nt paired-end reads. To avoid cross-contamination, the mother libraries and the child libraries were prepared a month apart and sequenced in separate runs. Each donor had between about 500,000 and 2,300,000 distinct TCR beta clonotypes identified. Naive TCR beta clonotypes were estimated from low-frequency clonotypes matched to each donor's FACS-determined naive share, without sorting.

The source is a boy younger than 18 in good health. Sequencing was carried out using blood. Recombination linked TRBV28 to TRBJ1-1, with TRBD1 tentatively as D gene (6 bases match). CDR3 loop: CASSLDSTEAFF. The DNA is TGTGCCAGCAGTTTGGACAGCACTGAAGCTTTCTTT.